These 31 T cell receptor beta chains were sequenced from one sample in a study of T cell responses to AZD1222 COVID-19 vaccine. This table comes from immunoSEQ multiplex PCR, and its TCRdb copy is limited to in-frame clones, with some not included. The profile shows over 120,000 clones, about 92% of them singletons. Sequences were derived from peripheral blood, sampled after recovery from COVID-19. These receptor sequences come from an adult who had recovered from COVID-19.

This chain joins TRBV9 and TRBJ2-3, with D possibly being TRBD2 (5 bases). The length of the CDR3 is 14 residues. From germline, CDR1 is SGDLS and CDR2 YYNGEE. The V gene lost 3 bases and the J gene lost 2 bases, with 10 bases spanning the gap. CDR3 sequence reads: CASSAEGTTDTQYF. CDR3 coding DNA: TGTGCCAGCAGCGCTGAGGGAACCACAGATACGCAGTATTTT.

This sequence joins TRBV2 and TRBJ1-2, with D unresolved. Trimming shortened V by 3 bases and J by 5 bases, and 7 bases separated the two germline ends. The CDR3 is 12 amino acids. Germline V gives CDR1 SNHLY, CDR2 FYNNEI. The CDR3 loop reads CASSDSFYGYTF. CDR3 coding DNA: TGTGCCAGCAGTGATTCGTTTTATGGCTACACCTTC. The complete variable domain, with remaining parts taken from reference TRBV2 and TRBJ1-2, reads EPEVTQTPSHQVTQMGQEVILRCVPISNHLYFYWYRQILGQKVEFLVSFYNNEISEKSEIFDDQFSVERPDGSNFTLKIRSTKLEDSAMYFCASSDSFYGYTFGSGTRLTVV.

This chain uses TRBV7-6 with TRBJ2-1, with TRBD2 matching over 9 bases. Germline-derived CDR1 and CDR2 are SGHVS and FNYEAQ. The J segment lost 1 base and the V segment lost 3 bases, leaving 4 bases of the junction unmatched. The CDR3 is made up of 16 amino acids. The DNA for the CDR3 is TGTGCCAGCAGCTTCCCAGCGGGAGGTTCCTACAATGAGCAGTTCTTC. Translated, it gives CASSFPAGGSYNEQFF.

DNA of the CDR3: TGTGCCAGTAGTATAGTGAAAGGAGTTAATGAAAAACTGTTTTTT. Translated: CASSIVKGVNEKLFF. This sequence joins TRBV19 and TRBJ1-4; no firm D call. This CDR3 contains 15 residues. With 1 base removed from V and 4 bases from J, the gap between germline ends came to 10 bases. CDR1 and CDR2 from the germline V gene are LNHDA and SQIVND (reference sequence).

The chain employs TRBV3-1 (or the pseudogene TRBV3-2) and TRBJ1-2; 10 bases agree with TRBD1. The germline gives CDR1 LGHDT, CDR2 YNNKEL (reference sequence). The CDR3 sequence is 16 residues long. The J segment lost 7 bases and the V segment lost 0 bases, leaving 8 bases of the junction unmatched. CDR3 loop: CASSQEGDRGRSGYTF. DNA for the CDR3: TGTGCCAGCAGCCAAGAGGGGGACAGGGGACGTTCTGGCTACACCTTC.

The chain joins TRBV28 to TRBJ2-7; D possibly uses TRBD1 or TRBD2 (5 bases each). The CDR3 covers 17 residues. Germline V gives CDR1 MDHEN, CDR2 SYDVKM. Trimming removed 2 bases from V and 2 bases from J, with 19 bases in between. CDR3 nucleotide sequence: TGTGCCAGCAGTTTAGCCGCTCTCCTCGAGGGGACCTACGAGCAGTACTTC. Protein product: CASSLAALLEGTYEQYF.

V is TRBV5-1 and J is TRBJ2-2, with D possibly TRBD2 on 5 matching bases. Per germline, CDR1 SGHRS and CDR2 YFSETQ. The CDR3 extends over 17 amino acids. V lost 2 bases to trimming and J lost 7 bases, with 21 bases between them. Here the CDR3 DNA reads TGCGCCAGCAGCTTTTTTGGCGGGTTCGACAATGTCGGGGAGCTGTTTTTT. Translation: CASSFFGGFDNVGELFF.

The chain recombines TRBV10-1 with TRBJ1-1, with 7 bases aligning to TRBD1. With 2 bases clipped from V and 1 base from J, the junction kept 10 bases outside the gene matches. This CDR3 is 17 amino acids long. The V gene's germline CDR1 is WNHNN and CDR2 SYGVQD (reference sequence). CDR3 DNA sequence: TGCGCCAGCAGTGAGAACGCCCCGGGACAGAGGAACACTGAAGCTTTCTTT. Its protein product is CASSENAPGQRNTEAFF.

The chain carries TRBV7-9 and TRBJ1-6; D gene unclear. CDR1 is SEHNR, CDR2 FQNEAQ, per germline (reference sequence). With 0 bases removed from V and 3 bases from J, the gap between germline ends came to 6 bases. The CDR3 is made up of 15 amino acids. The CDR3 protein is CASSLAGIYNSPLHF. CDR3 bases: TGTGCCAGCAGCTTAGCTGGCATCTATAATTCACCCCTCCACTTT.

The rearrangement joins TRBV11-2 to TRBJ1-1; D uncertain. V shed 3 bases and J shed 0 bases, with 11 bases lying between them. This CDR3 is 15 amino acids long. The germline V gene has CDR1 SGHAT and CDR2 FQNNGV. The CDR3 DNA follows: TGTGCCAGCAGCTTTCGGTCTCTCATGAACACTGAAGCTTTCTTT. Protein sequence: CASSFRSLMNTEAFF. Full variable domain (rest looked up from reference TRBV11-2 and TRBJ1-1): EAGVAQSPRYKIIEKRQSVAFWCNPISGHATLYWYQQILGQGPKLLIQFQNNGVVDDSQLPKDRFSAERLKGVDSTLKIQPAKLEDSAVYLCASSFRSLMNTEAFFGQGTRLTVV.

J is TRBJ2-1 and V is TRBV5-1, with TRBD2 matching over 10 bases. V was clipped by 2 bases and J by 5 bases; unmatched bases: 4. CDR3 length: 15 residues. Germline V gene data show CDR1 as SGHRS and CDR2 as YFSETQ. The CDR3: CASSFRTSGNNEQFF. The CDR3 DNA is TGCGCCAGCAGCTTTAGGACTAGCGGAAACAATGAGCAGTTCTTC.

V usage is TRBV28 and J usage is TRBJ2-7; D ambiguous. V lost 0 bases and J 0 bases, leaving 6 bases between the germline ends. Germline-derived CDR1 and CDR2 are MDHEN and SYDVKM. The CDR3 has 14 residues. The CDR3 DNA reads TGTGCCAGCAGTTTATGGGGGAACTCCTACGAGCAGTACTTC. Translation: CASSLWGNSYEQYF. Together with reference TRBV28 and TRBJ2-7, the CDR3 gives the full variable domain: DVKVTQSSRYLVKRTGEKVFLECVQDMDHENMFWYRQDPGLGLRLIYFSYDVKMKEKGDIPEGYSVSREKKERFSLILESASTNQTSMYLCASSLWGNSYEQYFGPGTRLTVT.

The count of this clone is one. The chain carries TRBV28 and TRBJ2-7, with 10 bases matching TRBD2. Germline CDR1 and CDR2: MDHEN and SYDVKM. V was pared by 5 bases and J by 7 bases, with 11 bases of the junction left unmatched. The CDR3 runs 15 residues. The CDR3 nucleotides are TGTGCCAGCAGTAGACCCGGGACTAGCGCCTGGGAGCAGTACTTC. It yields the protein CASSRPGTSAWEQYF.

This chain connects TRBV7-9 to TRBJ2-3; the match to TRBD2 covers 9 bases. The CDR3 totals 16 residues. Germline V gene data show CDR1 as SEHNR and CDR2 as FQNEAQ (reference sequence). Trimming at V came to 5 bases and at J to 3 bases, leaving 9 bases not matched to a gene. The CDR3 protein is CASSPVAGVGTDTQYF. The CDR3 region has the DNA TGTGCCAGCAGCCCAGTAGCGGGAGTAGGGACAGATACGCAGTATTTT.

The J gene is TRBJ2-4, the V gene TRBV11-2; D is unresolved. V lost 1 base, J lost 10 bases, and 17 bases lay in between. The CDR3 has 15 residues. Germline CDR1 SGHAT, CDR2 FQNNGV. CDR3 protein: CASSLVASAQWIQYF. In nucleotides, the CDR3 is TGTGCCAGCAGCTTAGTAGCATCGGCACAATGGATTCAGTACTTC. Complete variable domain (other parts from reference TRBV11-2 and TRBJ2-4): EAGVAQSPRYKIIEKRQSVAFWCNPISGHATLYWYQQILGQGPKLLIQFQNNGVVDDSQLPKDRFSAERLKGVDSTLKIQPAKLEDSAVYLCASSLVASAQWIQYFGAGTRLSVL.

This chain uses TRBV28 with TRBJ2-1, with D unclear. The V and J ends lost 6 bases and 4 bases respectively, with 4 bases between them. Germline V CDR1 and CDR2: MDHEN, SYDVKM. The CDR3 extends over 11 amino acids. The CDR3 spells CASSFYNEQFF. The CDR3 DNA is TGTGCCAGCAGCTTTTACAATGAGCAGTTCTTC.

This clone was seen just once. The rearrangement uses TRBV18 and TRBJ2-7; 10 bases are a match to TRBD1. With V trimmed by 3 bases and J by 4 bases, 6 bases remained unmatched. Germline CDR1 is KGHSH and CDR2 is LQKENI. The CDR3 length is 15 residues. The CDR3 reads CASSPAGQGLYEQYF. CDR3 bases: TGTGCCAGCTCACCCGCGGGACAGGGGTTATACGAGCAGTACTTC. Based on the CDR3 plus reference TRBV18 and TRBJ2-7, the full variable domain is NAGVMQNPRHLVRRRGQEARLRCSPMKGHSHVYWYRQLPEEGLKFMVYLQKENIIDESGMPKERFSAEFPKEGPSILRIQQVVRGDSAAYFCASSPAGQGLYEQYFGPGTRLTVT.

With respect to this clone: This specimen includes other DNA sequences encoding the same CDR3. V is TRBV3-1 (or the pseudogene TRBV3-2) and J is TRBJ2-7; no reliable D call. The CDR3 is 11 amino acids. Germline V gives CDR1 LGHDT, CDR2 YNNKEL (reference sequence). Trimming took 2 bases from V and 3 from J, leaving 2 bases between them. CDR3 nucleotide sequence: TGTGCCAGCAGCCAATACTACGAGCAGTACTTC. Amino acids: CASSQYYEQYF.

This chain links TRBV6-5 with TRBJ2-2, with 7 bases lining up with TRBD2. The CDR3 runs 14 residues. In germline, CDR1 is MNHEY, CDR2 SVGAGI. V lost 5 bases to trimming and J lost 7 bases; unmatched junction nucleotides: 7. The CDR3 region is CASSNGGYGGELFF. As DNA, the CDR3 is TGTGCCAGCAGTAACGGGGGGTATGGCGGGGAGCTGTTTTTT.

Comment on this clone: This specimen includes other DNA sequences encoding the same CDR3. The chain combines TRBV6-5 with TRBJ1-1; D might be TRBD1 (5 bases). Trimming took 2 bases from V and 2 from J, leaving 6 bases between them. The CDR3 has 13 residues. Germline lookup yields CDR1 MNHEY and CDR2 SVGAGI. The CDR3 sequence is CASSYQGNTEAFF. The CDR3 nucleotides read TGTGCCAGCAGTTACCAGGGTAACACTGAAGCTTTCTTT.

The chain is built from TRBV30 and TRBJ1-1, with D hard to call. The V end was cut by 4 bases, the J end by 10 bases, with 16 bases between. Per germline, CDR1 GTSNPN and CDR2 SVGIG (reference sequence). The CDR3 has 12 residues. CDR3 residues: CAWTGGDWGAFF. CDR3 coding DNA: TGTGCCTGGACGGGCGGGGATTGGGGAGCTTTCTTT.

V and J are TRBV28 and TRBJ2-7, with TRBD1 matching 9 bases. V lost 4 bases to trimming and J lost 3 bases; unmatched junction nucleotides: 7. The V gene's germline CDR1 is MDHEN and CDR2 SYDVKM. This CDR3 has 15 residues. CDR3 protein: CASSSGGTGSYEQYF. The DNA of the CDR3 is TGTGCCAGCAGTTCCGGCGGGACAGGGAGCTACGAGCAGTACTTC.

The chain links TRBV27 to TRBJ2-1; 11 bases are a match to TRBD2. The V segment lost 5 bases and the J segment 5 bases; nucleotides outside the gene matches: 5. The CDR3 runs 15 residues. Per the germline V gene, CDR1 is MNHEY and CDR2 is SMNVEV (reference sequence). This CDR3 reads CASSPGTSGHNEQFF. The DNA for the CDR3 is TGTGCCAGCAGTCCGGGGACTAGCGGCCACAATGAGCAGTTCTTC.

The J gene is TRBJ2-1, the V gene TRBV7-6; 10 bases fit TRBD2. Germline V gives CDR1 SGHVS, CDR2 FNYEAQ. The CDR3 is 18 amino acids. V lost 0 bases, J lost 3 bases, and 8 bases stayed unmatched. The chain's CDR3 is CASSLAGLAEHFYNEQFF. CDR3 DNA: TGTGCCAGCAGCTTAGCCGGACTAGCGGAACATTTCTACAATGAGCAGTTCTTC.

This chain connects TRBV28 to TRBJ1-1; D remains ambiguous. Per germline, CDR1 MDHEN and CDR2 SYDVKM. This CDR3 region has 14 residues. Trimming cost V 3 bases and J 1 base, with 9 bases left between them. CDR3 sequence reads: CASSFQVTNTEAFF. In DNA, the CDR3 is TGTGCCAGCAGTTTCCAGGTTACGAACACTGAAGCTTTCTTT.

The V call is TRBV7-9, the J call TRBJ2-1; tentatively, D is TRBD1 or TRBD2 (5 bases each). V was pared by 3 bases and J by 5 bases, with 26 bases between. CDR3 length: 19 amino acids. Looked up from germline, CDR1 is SEHNR and CDR2 is FQNEAQ (reference sequence). This chain's CDR3 is CASSFLGEPGLRADNEQFF. CDR3 bases: TGTGCCAGCAGCTTTCTAGGGGAGCCAGGACTTCGGGCCGACAATGAGCAGTTCTTC.

The J gene is TRBJ1-3, the V gene TRBV28, with D unresolved. The CDR3 totals 13 residues. V was trimmed by 3 bases and J by 0 bases, leaving 3 bases between them. Germline assignment: CDR1 MDHEN and CDR2 SYDVKM. CDR3 sequence reads: CASSFDSGNTIYF. DNA of the CDR3: TGTGCCAGCAGTTTCGACTCTGGAAACACCATATATTTT.

This sequence joins TRBV3-1 (or the pseudogene TRBV3-2) and TRBJ2-7, with 10 bases aligning to TRBD2. Germline V gene sequence: CDR1 LGHDT, CDR2 YNNKEL (reference sequence). This CDR3 contains 14 residues. Trimming took 6 bases from V and 7 from J; bases not matched to a gene: 9. CDR3 amino acids: CASSSLAGGGEQYF. In DNA, the CDR3 is TGTGCCAGCAGTTCCTTAGCGGGAGGTGGAGAGCAGTACTTC.

This chain connects TRBV27 to TRBJ2-7; perhaps TRBD1 as D (5 bases). The CDR3 runs to 14 residues. Trimming removed 1 base at V and 3 bases at J, with 10 bases between. Per the germline V gene, CDR1 is MNHEY and CDR2 is SMNVEV (reference sequence). CDR3 DNA: TGTGCCAGCAGTTTATGGGGAACAGGCTACGAGCAGTACTTC. As protein: CASSLWGTGYEQYF.

Here the CDR3 DNA reads TGCGCCAGCAGCCAAGATACGACGGGACCCCCAGCCGGAAACACCATATATTTT. This gives the protein CASSQDTTGPPAGNTIYF. The chain couples TRBV4-1 to TRBJ1-3, with D perhaps matching TRBD1 (5 bases). The CDR3 consists of 18 residues. Deletions cut 0 bases from V and 4 bases from J, with 19 bases between. CDR1 is MGHRA and CDR2 is YSYEKL in the germline V gene.

The chain joins TRBV5-5 to TRBJ2-7, with D perhaps matching TRBD1 (5 bases). The ends were cut back, 0 bases at V and 0 bases at J, with 10 bases in the middle. CDR3 length: 15 residues. The germline CDR1 and CDR2 sequences are SGHKS and YYEKEE (reference sequence). The DNA for the CDR3 is TGTGCCAGCAGCTTGGAAGGGGCGACCTCCTACGAGCAGTACTTC. This translates into CASSLEGATSYEQYF.